This T cell receptor (beta chain) was captured in a study of cytomegalovirus exposure and HLA in healthy donors. This clone was detected only a few times. The antigen is unknown. Study outcomes and limitations: DRB1 had the most TCR associations and HLA-C the fewest, a later analysis found, with rates varying by HLA locus. Data from an earlier analysis indicated that most TCR beta V segments were productive either about 87% or about 30% of the time. According to the study, 180 or so TCR beta chains were cytomegalovirus-associated.

PCR involved 60 Vbeta and 13 Jbeta primers. Profiled with immunoSEQ multiplex PCR; TCRdb holds only in-frame clones, not every one. The table has about 120,000 clones, 50% to 75% seen once; the top ten hold about 8.3%. This sequence was found in a woman in her thirties or forties in good health and CMV-seropositive. The sample consisted of PBMCs.

The CDR3 bases are TGTGCCACTAAAGCGGGGGGATGGAACACTGAAGCTTTCTTT. Residues: CATKAGGWNTEAFF. The V and J genes are TRBV19 and TRBJ1-1; D might be TRBD1 (5 bases). The V gene lost 10 bases and the J gene lost 1 base, with 16 bases spanning the gap. The germline gives CDR1 LNHDA, CDR2 SQIVND (reference sequence). The CDR3 runs 14 residues.